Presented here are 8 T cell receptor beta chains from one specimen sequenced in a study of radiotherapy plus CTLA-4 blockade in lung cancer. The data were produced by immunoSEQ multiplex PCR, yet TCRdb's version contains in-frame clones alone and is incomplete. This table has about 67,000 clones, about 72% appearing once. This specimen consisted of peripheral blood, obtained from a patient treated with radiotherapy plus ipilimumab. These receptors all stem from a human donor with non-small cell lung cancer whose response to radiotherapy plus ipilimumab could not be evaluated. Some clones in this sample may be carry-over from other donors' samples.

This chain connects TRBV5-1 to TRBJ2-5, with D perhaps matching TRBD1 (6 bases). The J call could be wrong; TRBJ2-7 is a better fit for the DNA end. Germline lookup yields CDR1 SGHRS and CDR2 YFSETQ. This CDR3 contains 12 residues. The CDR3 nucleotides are TGCGCCAGCAGGGACAGCTCCTACGAGCAGTACTTC. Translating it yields CASRDSSYEQYF.

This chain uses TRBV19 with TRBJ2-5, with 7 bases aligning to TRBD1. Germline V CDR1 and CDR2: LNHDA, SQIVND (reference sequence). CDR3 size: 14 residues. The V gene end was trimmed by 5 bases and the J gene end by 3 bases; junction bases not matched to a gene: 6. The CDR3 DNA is TGTGCCAGTAGTGGGTGGCAGGGGGAAGAGACCCAGTACTTC. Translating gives CASSGWQGEETQYF.

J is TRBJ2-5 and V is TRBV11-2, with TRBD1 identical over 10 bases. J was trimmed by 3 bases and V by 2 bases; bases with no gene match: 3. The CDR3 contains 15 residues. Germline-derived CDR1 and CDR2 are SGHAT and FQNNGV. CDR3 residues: CASSLYGTGEETQYF. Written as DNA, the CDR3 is TGTGCCAGCAGCTTATATGGGACAGGGGAAGAGACCCAGTACTTC.

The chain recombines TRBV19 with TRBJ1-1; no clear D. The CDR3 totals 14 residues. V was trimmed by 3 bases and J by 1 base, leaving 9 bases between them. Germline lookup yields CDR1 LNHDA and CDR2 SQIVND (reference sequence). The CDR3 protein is CASSMTRRNTEAFF. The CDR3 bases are TGTGCCAGTAGTATGACTCGACGGAACACTGAAGCTTTCTTT.

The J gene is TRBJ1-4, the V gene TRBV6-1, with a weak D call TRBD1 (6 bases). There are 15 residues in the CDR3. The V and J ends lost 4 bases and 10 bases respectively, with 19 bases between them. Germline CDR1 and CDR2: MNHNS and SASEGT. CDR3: CASSAGDMSPGKLFF. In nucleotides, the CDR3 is TGTGCCAGCAGTGCCGGGGACATGAGTCCCGGAAAACTGTTTTTT.

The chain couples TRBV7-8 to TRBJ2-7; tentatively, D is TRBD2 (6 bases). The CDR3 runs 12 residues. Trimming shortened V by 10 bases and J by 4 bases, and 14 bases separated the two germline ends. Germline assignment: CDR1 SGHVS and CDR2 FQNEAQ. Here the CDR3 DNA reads TGTGCCACCGGCCCAGGGAGGTACGAGCAGTACTTC. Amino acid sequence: CATGPGRYEQYF.

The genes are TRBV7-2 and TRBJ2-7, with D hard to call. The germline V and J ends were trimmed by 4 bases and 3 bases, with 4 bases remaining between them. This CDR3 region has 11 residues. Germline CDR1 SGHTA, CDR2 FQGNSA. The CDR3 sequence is CASSSDYEQYF. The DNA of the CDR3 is TGTGCCAGCAGCTCAGACTACGAGCAGTACTTC.

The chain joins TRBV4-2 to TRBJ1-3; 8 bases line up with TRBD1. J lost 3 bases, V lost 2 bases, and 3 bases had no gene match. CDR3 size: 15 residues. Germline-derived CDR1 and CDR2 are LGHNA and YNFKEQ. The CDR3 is CASSQKDRVGNTIYF. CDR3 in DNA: TGTGCCAGCAGCCAAAAGGACAGGGTTGGAAACACCATATATTTT.